Listed below are T cell receptor beta chains from one sample, sequenced in a study of cytomegalovirus exposure and HLA in healthy donors. Only in-frame clones appear in the TCRdb table, and some are missing; sequencing was by immunoSEQ multiplex PCR. The table has about 330,000 clones, about 90% seen once. Sequencing was done on a sample of PBMCs. The source is a woman under 40 in good health and CMV-seropositive. Both conserved end residues are part of each CDR3. Fields, in order: clone size, D gene, V gene, J gene, CDR3 DNA, CDR3 protein. A D gene is named only where the DNA matches it firmly. Rows may omit the clone size; those that give it use once, few, many or a size class.

abundance: NA; d_gene: TRBD1; v_gene: TRBV7-9; j_gene: TRBJ2-7; CDR3nt: TGTGCCAGCAGCTTAAAGGGACAGGGTTACGAGCAGTACTTC; CDR3aa: CASSLKGQGYEQYF
abundance: NA; d_gene: NA; v_gene: TRBV5-1; j_gene: TRBJ1-6; CDR3nt: TGCGCCAGCAGCTTGACAGGCTTGAATTCACCCCTCCACTTT; CDR3aa: CASSLTGLNSPLHF
abundance: few; d_gene: TRBD2; v_gene: TRBV7-3; j_gene: TRBJ2-7; CDR3nt: TGTGCCAGCAGCTCCCTAGCGGGGAACGAGCAGTACTTC; CDR3aa: CASSSLAGNEQYF
abundance: NA; d_gene: NA; v_gene: TRBV7-8; j_gene: TRBJ2-3; CDR3nt: TGTGCCAGCAGCTTAGCGCCCATAAGCACAGATACGCAGTATTTT; CDR3aa: CASSLAPISTDTQYF
abundance: NA; d_gene: TRBD2; v_gene: TRBV29-1; j_gene: TRBJ2-7; CDR3nt: TGCAGCGTTGAAGATAGGACTAGTGCCGAGCAGTACTTC; CDR3aa: CSVEDRTSAEQYF
abundance: NA; d_gene: NA; v_gene: TRBV10-3; j_gene: TRBJ1-5; CDR3nt: TGTGCCGCCGCGACAGCGAGCAATCAGCCCCAGCATTTT; CDR3aa: CAAATASNQPQHF
abundance: NA; d_gene: NA; v_gene: TRBV7-6; j_gene: TRBJ1-4; CDR3nt: TGTGCCAGCAGCTTAGCCAGCCTCAATGAAAAACTGTTTTTT; CDR3aa: CASSLASLNEKLFF
abundance: NA; d_gene: TRBD1; v_gene: TRBV29-1; j_gene: TRBJ1-1; CDR3nt: TGCAGCGTGGACAGGGGGATTGATACGGAGGCTTTCTTT; CDR3aa: CSVDRGIDTEAFF
abundance: NA; d_gene: TRBD1; v_gene: TRBV6-6; j_gene: TRBJ1-2; CDR3nt: TGTGCCAGTTTACCGCTGACAGGGTCTGGCTACACCTTC; CDR3aa: CASLPLTGSGYTF
abundance: NA; d_gene: NA; v_gene: TRBV5-1; j_gene: TRBJ2-7; CDR3nt: TGCGCCAGCAGCTTGGTTGCTGGTTCCTACGAGCAGTACTTC; CDR3aa: CASSLVAGSYEQYF
abundance: NA; d_gene: NA; v_gene: TRBV2; j_gene: TRBJ2-1; CDR3nt: TGTGCCAGTGGGTTCACCTACAATGAGCAGTTCTTC; CDR3aa: CASGFTYNEQFF
abundance: NA; d_gene: NA; v_gene: TRBV30; j_gene: TRBJ2-3; CDR3nt: TGTGCCTGGAGTGTACTTGATCCAGATACGCAGTATTTT; CDR3aa: CAWSVLDPDTQYF
abundance: once; d_gene: NA; v_gene: TRBV2; j_gene: TRBJ2-2; CDR3nt: TGTGCCACCACCCAGGGTTACACCGGGGAGCTGTTTTTT; CDR3aa: CATTQGYTGELFF